Detailed here is one T cell receptor (beta chain). Its antigen is unknown. Sequencing in the ViraFEST assay came after antigen-specific CD4+ T cells had been expanded with viral peptide pools, which were used to stimulate PBMC. Isolating CD4+ T cells followed 9 to 10 days of culture. Participants were vaccinated with two doses of either the BNT162b2 or mRNA-1273 vaccine. According to the study, vaccine recipients showed no prior SARS-CoV-2 infection and negative nucleocapsid antibodies. PBMC were cultured at under 2.5 million per well with about 10 IU/ml IL-2 and 9 to 10 ug/ml peptides. The sample belongs to a study of vaccination effects on CD4 cells after COVID-19. This CDR3 region has 12 residues. Trimming removed 7 bases at V and 5 bases at J, with 13 bases between. Germline V lookup: CDR1 SQVTM, CDR2 ANQGSEA. The method was immunoSEQ multiplex PCR; TCRdb's version includes in-frame clones alone and lacks a portion of them. The data show approximately 30,000 clones, 73% seen once.

General study results and limits: Both infection-induced and vaccine-induced clones contracted markedly at late post-vaccination timepoints.

The input for sequencing was CD4+ T cells from PBMCs cultured with HCoV-NL63 spike peptides, taken after COVID-19 vaccination. The chain joins TRBV29-1 to TRBJ2-3; D is ambiguous. The clonotype was recovered from a human donor who received a COVID-19 vaccine. Written as DNA, the CDR3 is TGCAGCGCGCGAGGCCCTAGAGATACGCAGTATTTT. This gives the protein CSARGPRDTQYF.